Presented here are 20 T cell receptor beta chains from one specimen sequenced in a study of monozygotic twins with cystic fibrosis listed by TCRdb under 2021. The method behind the library was the immunoSEQ multiplex PCR assay. TCRdb took this table from immuneACCESS and kept in-frame rearrangements with V and J called. Such tables lack part of the clones; where checked against another copy, unresolved V genes explain under half of the gap, and the rest is unexplained. Counted in this sample were about 32,000 clones; roughly 96% of them appeared once. 0.15% to 0.2% of the sample is taken by the ten largest. The specimen sequenced was blood. These receptors all stem from a girl aged 2 to 9 with cystic fibrosis.

The V gene is TRBV15, the J gene TRBJ1-5; no clear D gene. CDR1 and CDR2 (germline): LNHNV, YYDKDF (reference sequence). V was clipped by 0 bases and J by 4 bases, with 10 bases between them. The CDR3 extends over 15 amino acids. The DNA for the CDR3 is TGTGCCACCAGCAGAGACCCCCGGCTTAATCAGCCCCAGCATTTT. This sequence encodes CATSRDPRLNQPQHF.

The chain carries TRBV10-1 and TRBJ1-5; no definite D call. CDR3 size: 9 residues. The V and J ends lost 10 bases and 9 bases respectively, with 7 bases between them. From germline, CDR1 is WNHNN and CDR2 SYGVQD (reference sequence). CDR3 bases: TGCGCCACCCGTTGGCCCCAGCATTTT. This sequence encodes CATRWPQHF.

The V call is TRBV5-4, the J call TRBJ1-1; D may be TRBD1 (6 bases). The V gene's germline CDR1 is SGHNT and CDR2 YYREEE (reference sequence). V was cut by 4 bases and J by 6 bases, with 16 bases left in between. The CDR3 contains 14 residues. The CDR3 sequence: CASSTGGGTPEAFF. The CDR3 bases are TGTGCCAGCAGCACCGGAGGGGGGACGCCTGAAGCTTTCTTT.

The genes are TRBV28 and TRBJ1-2, with unresolved D. The CDR3 is 13 residues long. Trimming removed 11 bases at V and 1 base at J, with 14 bases between. The germline CDR1 and CDR2 sequences are MDHEN and SYDVKM. This CDR3 is CALSEENNYGYTF. The CDR3 region has the DNA TGTGCCCTATCCGAAGAGAATAACTATGGCTACACCTTC.

The V and J genes are TRBV4-1 and TRBJ1-3, with D possibly matching TRBD1 (5 bases). Trimming removed 1 base at V and 4 bases at J, with 11 bases between. Germline CDR1 is MGHRA and CDR2 is YSYEKL. The CDR3 is made up of 15 amino acids. Written as DNA, the CDR3 is TGCGCCAGCAGCCAAGTGCAGGGAGGCGGAAACACCATATATTTT. As protein: CASSQVQGGGNTIYF.

V usage is TRBV18 and J usage is TRBJ1-1; possible D gene TRBD1, 5 bases. V was clipped by 2 bases and J by 5 bases, with 9 bases between them. The CDR3 has 13 amino acids. In germline, CDR1 is KGHSH, CDR2 LQKENI. This CDR3 is CASSPVGGTEAFF. The CDR3 region has the DNA TGTGCCAGCTCACCAGTGGGGGGGACTGAAGCTTTCTTT.

The rearrangement uses TRBV7-9 and TRBJ2-1, with D possibly TRBD2 on 5 matching bases. The CDR3 has 14 residues. The germline V and J ends were trimmed by 2 bases and 8 bases, with 13 bases remaining between them. Per germline, CDR1 SEHNR and CDR2 FQNEAQ (reference sequence). CDR3 coding DNA: TGTGCCAGCAGCTTAATCCCAAGGCGGGATGAGCAGTTCTTC. Translating it yields CASSLIPRRDEQFF.

The V and J genes are TRBV19 and TRBJ1-6; D remains unclear. Germline lookup yields CDR1 LNHDA and CDR2 SQIVND (reference sequence). CDR3 size: 16 residues. V was pared by 5 bases and J by 4 bases, with 15 bases between. In nucleotides, the CDR3 is TGTGCCAGTAGTTTGCGGCGGGAGACATATAATTCACCCCTCCACTTT. Amino acids: CASSLRRETYNSPLHF.

The chain recombines TRBV6-6 with TRBJ1-1, with D perhaps TRBD1 (6 bases). With 6 bases removed from V and 1 base from J, the gap between germline ends came to 6 bases. The CDR3 has 12 residues. CDR1 and CDR2 from the germline V gene are MNHNY and SVGAGI (reference sequence). The CDR3: CASSRGNTEAFF. The CDR3 DNA reads TGTGCCAGCAGCAGGGGGAACACTGAAGCTTTCTTT.

V usage is TRBV30 and J usage is TRBJ1-1, with 9 nucleotides matching TRBD1. The V segment lost 0 bases and the J segment 8 bases; nucleotides outside the gene matches: 4. Germline-derived CDR1 and CDR2 are GTSNPN and SVGIG (reference sequence). This CDR3 spans 13 amino acids. The DNA of the CDR3 is TGTGCCTGGAGTGTATCCGGGACAGGGGAAGCTTTCTTT. Translation: CAWSVSGTGEAFF.

V and J are TRBV2 and TRBJ2-2, with D possibly matching TRBD1 (6 bases). The ends were cut back, 5 bases at V and 6 bases at J, with 7 bases in the middle. CDR1 is SNHLY and CDR2 is FYNNEI in the germline V gene. This CDR3 contains 12 residues. The CDR3 coding sequence is TGTGCCAGCAGTACAGGGCCCGGGGAGCTGTTTTTT. Its translation: CASSTGPGELFF.

Here the CDR3 reads CASSLNSATSSYEQYF. Written as DNA, the CDR3 is TGTGCCAGCAGCTTGAATTCTGCGACGTCCTCCTACGAGCAGTACTTC. The V call is TRBV5-4, the J call TRBJ2-7; D is undetermined. V was trimmed by 1 base and J by 0 bases, leaving 14 bases between them. Germline loops: CDR1 SGHNT, CDR2 YYREEE (reference sequence). The CDR3 contains 16 residues.

This chain connects TRBV5-1 to TRBJ2-3; unclear D gene. CDR1 and CDR2 from the germline V gene are SGHRS and YFSETQ. The V end was cut by 1 base, the J end by 3 bases, with 3 bases between. The CDR3 contains 12 residues. CDR3 protein: CASSLSTDTQYF. The DNA for the CDR3 is TGCGCCAGCAGCTTGTCAACAGATACGCAGTATTTT.

The chain uses TRBV10-1 and TRBJ2-2; weak D call: TRBD2 (5 bases). The CDR3 extends over 16 amino acids. The V end was cut by 5 bases, the J end by 4 bases, with 17 bases between. Germline V gene data show CDR1 as WNHNN and CDR2 as SYGVQD (reference sequence). The CDR3 loop is CASSKVWPSSTGELFF. CDR3 in DNA: TGCGCCAGCAGTAAAGTTTGGCCTAGCAGCACCGGGGAGCTGTTTTTT.

V usage is TRBV5-1 and J usage is TRBJ1-1, with no clear D. Germline V gene sequence: CDR1 SGHRS, CDR2 YFSETQ. The V gene lost 4 bases and the J gene lost 1 base, with 11 bases spanning the gap. The CDR3 covers 14 residues. The CDR3 spells CASSARPRNTEAFF. Here the CDR3 DNA reads TGCGCCAGCAGCGCGAGACCTCGGAACACTGAAGCTTTCTTT.

The chain joins TRBV4-2 to TRBJ1-3, with a weak D call TRBD1 (5 bases). This CDR3 has 16 residues. Trimming shortened V by 4 bases and J by 0 bases, and 13 bases separated the two germline ends. The germline gives CDR1 LGHNA, CDR2 YNFKEQ. This CDR3 is CASSPSATDSGNTIYF. For the CDR3, the DNA is TGTGCCAGCAGCCCTTCCGCGACAGACTCTGGAAACACCATATATTTT.

This chain links TRBV9 with TRBJ1-2; D is unclear. CDR1 is SGDLS and CDR2 is YYNGEE in the germline V gene. V lost 3 bases and J lost 6, with 18 bases in between. CDR3 size: 15 residues. The DNA of the CDR3 is TGTGCCAGCAGCGGAGCCCGAAGGGCGGCTGATGGCTACACCTTC. Translating it yields CASSGARRAADGYTF.

This chain joins TRBV2 and TRBJ1-4; no firm D call. Between the trimmed V and J ends, which lost 5 bases and 6 bases, there was a span of 16 bases. Germline CDR1 reads SNHLY; CDR2 reads FYNNEI. This CDR3 has 15 amino acids. The CDR3 sequence is CASSLRGEFDEKLFF. Here the CDR3 DNA reads TGTGCCAGCAGTCTACGGGGAGAATTCGATGAAAAACTGTTTTTT.

J is TRBJ2-3 and V is TRBV27, with TRBD2 matching over 9 bases. The CDR3 runs 13 residues. From germline, CDR1 is MNHEY and CDR2 SMNVEV (reference sequence). V lost 6 bases and J lost 9; bases outside the gene matches: 7. The CDR3 DNA reads as TGTGCCAGCAGCCCTGCGGGGGGGAGGACGCAGTATTTT. Translated, it gives CASSPAGGRTQYF.

The chain employs TRBV27 and TRBJ2-2; a possible D gene is TRBD2 (5 bases). The germline V and J ends were trimmed by 2 bases and 3 bases, with 10 bases remaining between them. Germline V gene lookup returns CDR1 MNHEY and CDR2 SMNVEV (reference sequence). CDR3 size: 15 residues. CDR3 nucleotides: TGTGCCAGCAGTTTAGGGCTAGCAGACACCGGGGAGCTGTTTTTT. Protein product: CASSLGLADTGELFF.